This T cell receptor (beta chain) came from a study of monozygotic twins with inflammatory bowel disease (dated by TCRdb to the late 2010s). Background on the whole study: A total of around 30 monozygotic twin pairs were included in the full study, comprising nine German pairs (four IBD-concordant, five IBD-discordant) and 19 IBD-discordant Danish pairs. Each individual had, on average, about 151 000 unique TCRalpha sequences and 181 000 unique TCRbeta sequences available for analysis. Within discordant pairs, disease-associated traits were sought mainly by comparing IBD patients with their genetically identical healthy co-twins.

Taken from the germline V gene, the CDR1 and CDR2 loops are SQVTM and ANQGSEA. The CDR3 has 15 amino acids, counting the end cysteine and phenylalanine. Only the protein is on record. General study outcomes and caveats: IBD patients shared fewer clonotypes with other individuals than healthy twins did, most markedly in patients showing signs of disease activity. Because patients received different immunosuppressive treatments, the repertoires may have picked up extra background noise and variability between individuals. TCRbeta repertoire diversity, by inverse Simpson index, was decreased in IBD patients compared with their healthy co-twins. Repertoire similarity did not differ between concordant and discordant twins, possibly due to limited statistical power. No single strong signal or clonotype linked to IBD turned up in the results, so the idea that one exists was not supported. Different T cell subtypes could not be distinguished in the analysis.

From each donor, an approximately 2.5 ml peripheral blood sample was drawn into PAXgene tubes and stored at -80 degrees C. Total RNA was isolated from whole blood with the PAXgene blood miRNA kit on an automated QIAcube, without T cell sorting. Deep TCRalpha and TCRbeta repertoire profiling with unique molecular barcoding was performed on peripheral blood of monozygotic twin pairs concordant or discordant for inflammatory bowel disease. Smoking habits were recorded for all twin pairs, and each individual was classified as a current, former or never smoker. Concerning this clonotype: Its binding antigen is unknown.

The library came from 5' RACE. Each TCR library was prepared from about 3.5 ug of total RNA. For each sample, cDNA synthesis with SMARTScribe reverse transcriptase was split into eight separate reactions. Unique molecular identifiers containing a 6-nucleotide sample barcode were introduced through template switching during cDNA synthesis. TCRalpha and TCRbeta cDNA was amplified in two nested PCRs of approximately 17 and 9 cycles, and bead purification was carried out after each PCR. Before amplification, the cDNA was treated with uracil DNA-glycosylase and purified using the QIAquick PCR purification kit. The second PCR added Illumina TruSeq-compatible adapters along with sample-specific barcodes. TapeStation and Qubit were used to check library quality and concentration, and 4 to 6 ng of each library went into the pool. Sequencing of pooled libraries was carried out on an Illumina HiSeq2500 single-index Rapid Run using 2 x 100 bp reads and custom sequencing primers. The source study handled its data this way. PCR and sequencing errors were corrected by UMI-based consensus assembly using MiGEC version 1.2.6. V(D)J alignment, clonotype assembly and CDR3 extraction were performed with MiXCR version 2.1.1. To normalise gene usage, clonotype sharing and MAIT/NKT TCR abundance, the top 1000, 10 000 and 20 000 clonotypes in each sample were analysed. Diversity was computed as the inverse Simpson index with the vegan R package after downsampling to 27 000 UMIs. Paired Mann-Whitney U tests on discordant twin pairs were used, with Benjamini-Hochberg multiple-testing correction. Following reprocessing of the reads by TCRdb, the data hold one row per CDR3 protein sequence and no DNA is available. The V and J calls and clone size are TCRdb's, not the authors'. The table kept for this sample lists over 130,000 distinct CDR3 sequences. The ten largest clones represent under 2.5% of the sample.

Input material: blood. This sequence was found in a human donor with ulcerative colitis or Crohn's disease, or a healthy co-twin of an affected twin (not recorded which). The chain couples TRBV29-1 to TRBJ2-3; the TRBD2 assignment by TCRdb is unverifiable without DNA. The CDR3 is CSVEDRRLTTDTQYF.